This TCR beta chain was sequenced for a study of beta chain features in type 1 diabetes. The study, taken as a whole, reports: The similarity of naive, central memory and Treg TCRB repertoires appeared greater among patients than among healthy donors. Significant though moderate, a shortening of TCRB CDR3s appeared in all four CD4+ subsets of Type 1 diabetes patients.

This CDR3 contains 14 residues. Trimming pared 4 bases from V and 0 bases from J, leaving 7 bases between. The germline V gene encodes CDR1 SGHAT and CDR2 FQDESV (reference sequence). What was sequenced were expressed TCRB transcripts, since all of the isolated RNA had been reverse transcribed. TCRdb's copy holds only in-frame clones and misses some; the assay was immunoSEQ multiplex PCR. The sample has about 150,000 clones, 10% seen once. As to this clone: Its antigen is unidentified.

The sequencing input was central memory CD4+ T cells from blood. This chain links TRBV11-1 with TRBJ2-1, with a tentative D call TRBD2 (6 bases). The TCR sequence derives from a man aged 25-45 years with type 1 diabetes. The CDR3 sequence is CASSSGGSYNEQFF. The CDR3 coding sequence is TGTGCCAGCAGCTCCGGGGGCTCCTACAATGAGCAGTTCTTC.